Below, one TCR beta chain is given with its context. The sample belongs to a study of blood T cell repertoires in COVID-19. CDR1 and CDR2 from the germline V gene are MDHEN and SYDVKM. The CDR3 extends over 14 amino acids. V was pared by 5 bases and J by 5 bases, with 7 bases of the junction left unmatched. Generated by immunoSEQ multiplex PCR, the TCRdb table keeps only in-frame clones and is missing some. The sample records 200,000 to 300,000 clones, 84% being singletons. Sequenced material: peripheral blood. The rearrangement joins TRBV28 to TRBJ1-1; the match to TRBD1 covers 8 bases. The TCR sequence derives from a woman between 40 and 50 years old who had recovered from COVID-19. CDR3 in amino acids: CASSTRTGPTEAFF. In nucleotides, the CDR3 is TGTGCCAGCAGTACCCGGACAGGGCCGACTGAAGCTTTCTTT.